A selection of T cell receptor beta chains follows, all from one sample in a study of T-cell reconstitution after alpha-beta-depleted transplantation in children. In TCRdb, the PCR reads were re-called with MiXCR into one record per CDR3 protein. The sample lists some 590,000 distinct CDR3 sequences; under 12% were seen once. This material consisted of PBMCs from the stem cell graft donor, taken from the stem cell graft. These receptors were obtained from a human donor who donated a stem cell graft to a child with acute myeloid leukemia. Both conserved end residues are part of each CDR3. The D gene is left open where the match is weak. The size entry is marked missing in some rows and otherwise reads once, few, many or a size class.

D gene	V gene	J gene	clone size	CDR3 length	CDR3 protein	CDR3 DNA
-	TRBV29-1	TRBJ1-3	-	12	CSVVSPDNTIYF	TGCAGCGTTGTTTCGCCCGACAACACCATATATTTT
-	TRBV28	TRBJ2-2	few	13	CASFRAHTGELFF	TGTGCCAGCTTCAGGGCCCATACCGGGGAGCTGTTTTTT
-	TRBV7-9	TRBJ1-1	many	11	CASSFLEDAFF	TGTGCCAGCAGCTTCCTTGAAGACGCTTTCTTT
-	TRBV6-1	TRBJ2-5	-	15	CASSGLQGWRETQYF	TGTGCCAGCAGTGGCCTACAGGGATGGAGAGAGACCCAGTACTTC
TRBD1	TRBV7-2	TRBJ2-7	-	14	CASSPGQGALEQYF	TGTGCCAGCAGTCCGGGACAGGGGGCACTCGAGCAGTACTTC
TRBD2	TRBV5-1	TRBJ2-1	few	17	CASSPELAGASYNEQFF	TGCGCCAGCAGCCCGGAACTAGCGGGAGCTTCCTACAATGAGCAGTTCTTC
TRBD2	TRBV24-1	TRBJ2-1	-	16	CATKPRELAAFNEQFF	TGTGCCACCAAGCCGAGAGAACTAGCGGCTTTCAATGAGCAGTTCTTC
-	TRBV5-1	TRBJ1-4	many	14	CASSQGAPNEKLFF	TGCGCCAGCAGTCAGGGTGCTCCAAATGAAAAACTGTTTTTT
-	TRBV4-2	TRBJ1-1	few	16	CASSQGEEPPGTEAFF	TGTGCCAGCAGCCAAGGAGAGGAGCCCCCGGGCACTGAAGCTTTCTTT
TRBD2	TRBV18	TRBJ2-1	few	19	CASSPLGRTSGITSNEQFF	TGTGCCAGCTCACCACTCGGACGGACTAGCGGGATTACTAGCAATGAGCAGTTCTTC
TRBD2	TRBV7-2	TRBJ2-5	many	14	CASSPTAGAETQYF	TGTGCCAGCAGCCCCACAGCGGGAGCCGAGACCCAGTACTTC
-	TRBV5-1	TRBJ2-3	-	14	CASSWGEVTDTQYF	TGCGCCAGCAGCTGGGGCGAGGTCACAGATACGCAGTATTTT
TRBD1	TRBV7-2	TRBJ2-5	-	17	CASSSVLGTGRGETQYF	TGTGCCAGCAGTTCCGTCCTTGGGACAGGGAGGGGAGAGACCCAGTACTTC
-	TRBV5-1	TRBJ2-5	few	15	CASAGDGAYQETQYF	TGCGCCAGCGCTGGGGACGGGGCATATCAAGAGACCCAGTACTTC
-	TRBV12-3/TRBV12-4	TRBJ2-5	few	16	CASSYPAGYHRETQYF	TGTGCCAGCAGTTACCCCGCGGGGTATCATAGGGAGACCCAGTACTTC
TRBD1	TRBV7-2	TRBJ2-4	few	17	CASSLVPGTEAKNIQYF	TGTGCCAGCAGCTTAGTTCCAGGGACAGAAGCCAAAAACATTCAGTACTTC
-	TRBV6-2/TRBV6-3	TRBJ1-2	few	17	CASSYLLSQGANYGYTF	TGTGCCAGCAGTTACCTCCTATCACAAGGCGCTAACTATGGCTACACCTTC
-	TRBV4-3	TRBJ2-7	-	17	CASSQERGTPGLDEQYF	TGCGCCAGCAGCCAAGAACGCGGGACCCCTGGGTTGGACGAGCAGTACTTC
-	TRBV18	TRBJ1-2	-	13	CASSPLAWGGYTF	TGTGCCAGCTCACCACTCGCATGGGGTGGCTACACCTTC
TRBD2	TRBV7-3	TRBJ2-3	-	15	CASSLSSGRSDTQYF	TGTGCCAGCAGCTTATCTAGCGGGAGATCAGATACGCAGTATTTT
-	TRBV9	TRBJ1-6	few	14	CASSIRQDNSPLHF	TGTGCCAGCAGCATACGACAGGATAATTCACCCCTCCACTTT
TRBD1	TRBV4-3	TRBJ1-2	many	16	CASSLGTATTNYGYTF	TGCGCCAGCAGCCTTGGGACAGCCACTACTAACTATGGCTACACCTTC
-	TRBV28	TRBJ2-3	-	15	CASSLPVGGTDTQYF	TGTGCCAGCAGTCTCCCTGTCGGGGGCACAGATACGCAGTATTTT
-	TRBV7-2	TRBJ2-1	-	15	CASSQMALSYNEQFF	TGTGCCAGCAGTCAAATGGCTCTCTCCTACAATGAGCAGTTCTTC
TRBD1	TRBV7-8	TRBJ2-1	few	15	CASSFTRGPKNEQFF	TGTGCCAGCAGCTTTACCAGGGGGCCAAAAAATGAGCAGTTCTTC
-	TRBV7-6	TRBJ2-1	-	17	CASSLGAGTSSYNEQFF	TGTGCCAGCAGCTTAGGGGCGGGTACCAGCTCCTACAATGAGCAGTTCTTC
-	TRBV7-9	TRBJ2-1	few	14	CASTKDIRGKEQFF	TGTGCCAGCACCAAGGACATCCGGGGGAAGGAGCAGTTCTTC
-	TRBV7-2	TRBJ2-3	many	14	CASSLRFSTDTQYF	TGTGCCAGCAGCTTAAGGTTCAGCACAGATACGCAGTATTTT
TRBD2	TRBV9	TRBJ2-3	few	16	CASSVARGRMIDTQYF	TGTGCCAGCAGCGTAGCTCGCGGGAGGATGATAGATACGCAGTATTTT
-	TRBV10-3	TRBJ1-1	-	15	CAISQGLQFNTEAFF	TGTGCCATCAGCCAGGGCCTCCAGTTCAACACTGAAGCTTTCTTT
TRBD1	TRBV18	TRBJ2-7	few	14	CASSYGQGTYEQYF	TGTGCCAGCTCATACGGACAGGGGACCTACGAGCAGTACTTC
-	TRBV5-1	TRBJ2-7	few	16	CASSLGGGSYSYEQYF	TGCGCCAGCAGCTTGGGGGGAGGTTCGTACTCCTACGAGCAGTACTTC
TRBD2	TRBV20-1	TRBJ2-3	many	16	CSAGRLAGRDTDTQYF	TGCAGTGCGGGGCGACTAGCGGGACGCGACACAGATACGCAGTATTTT
-	TRBV6-2/TRBV6-3	TRBJ2-1	many	12	CASSYRLGEQFF	TGTGCCAGCAGTTACCGGCTCGGGGAGCAGTTCTTC
TRBD2	TRBV10-3	TRBJ2-7	few	13	CAISGLAGGEQYF	TGTGCCATCAGTGGACTAGCGGGAGGGGAGCAGTACTTC
-	TRBV4-3	TRBJ2-2	many	17	CASSQDPGQSNTGELFF	TGCGCCAGCAGCCAAGATCCCGGACAGTCGAACACCGGGGAGCTGTTTTTT
TRBD1	TRBV11-2	TRBJ2-5	-	15	CASLRGQGYQETQYF	TGTGCCAGCTTAAGGGGACAGGGGTACCAAGAGACCCAGTACTTC
TRBD2	TRBV7-2	TRBJ2-3	-	16	CASSLVSSGSRDTQYF	TGTGCCAGCAGCTTAGTGTCTAGCGGGAGCAGGGATACGCAGTATTTT
TRBD2	TRBV11-2	TRBJ2-1	many	18	CASSLGGRGTSSYNEQFF	TGTGCCAGCAGCTTAGGCGGGAGGGGGACTAGCTCCTACAATGAGCAGTTCTTC